The 10 T cell receptor beta chains in this list originate from one sample, sequenced in a study of blood T cells in healthy people across ages. A second PCR of 7 to 11 cycles used a sample-barcoded 5' primer and a J-beta primer mix. TCRdb re-derived calls from the 5' RACE reads in MiXCR, one entry per CDR3 protein. The sample holds more than 1 million distinct CDR3 sequences, around 43% seen once. The sequencing input was blood. These receptors were obtained from a woman in her sixties or seventies in good health.

In this sample, this clonotype turned up many times. V and J are TRBV29-1 and TRBJ2-7; D perhaps matches TRBD2 (5 bases). V was cut by 7 bases and J by 4 bases, with 11 bases left in between. Per germline, CDR1 SQVTM and CDR2 ANQGSEA. The CDR3 totals 11 residues. This CDR3 is CSAGDLYEQYF. CDR3 nucleotide sequence: TGCAGCGCCGGGGATCTTTACGAGCAGTACTTC.

The chain links TRBV27 to TRBJ2-3; 9 bases align to TRBD2. The length of the CDR3 is 15 residues. The V gene's germline CDR1 is MNHEY and CDR2 SMNVEV (reference sequence). The V and J ends lost 4 bases and 4 bases, in that order; junction bases with no gene match: 6. The CDR3 bases are TGTGCCAGCAGTTCGGGGACTAGCAGCCCAGATACGCAGTATTTT. It is translated as CASSSGTSSPDTQYF.

In its sample, this clonotype was seen once. The rearrangement uses TRBV27 and TRBJ2-7; maybe TRBD2 (7 bases). This CDR3 region has 15 residues. Germline CDR1 is MNHEY and CDR2 is SMNVEV (reference sequence). The V end lost 5 bases, the J end lost 2 bases, and 16 bases lay between the germline ends. The CDR3 sequence is CASSVRGGGTYEQYF. The CDR3 DNA reads TGTGCCAGCAGTGTACGAGGGGGGGGTACCTACGAGCAGTACTTC.

The table lists this clonotype with a few counts. The chain joins TRBV5-1 to TRBJ2-7; D may be TRBD1 or TRBD2 (5 bases each). The CDR3 has 16 residues. The V end lost 1 base, the J end lost 5 bases, and 19 bases lay between the germline ends. CDR1 and CDR2 (germline): SGHRS, YFSETQ. The CDR3 loop reads CASSLWGRGSGDEQYF. CDR3 nucleotide sequence: TGCGCCAGCAGCTTGTGGGGCAGAGGGTCCGGGGACGAGCAGTACTTC.

V is TRBV13 and J is TRBJ2-2; D not resolved. V dropped 4 bases and J dropped 3 bases, with 9 bases sitting between them. CDR3 length: 14 amino acids. Germline V lookup: CDR1 PRHDT, CDR2 FYEKMQ (reference sequence). The CDR3 bases are TGTGCCAGCAGCTCAGGCTCCCACACCGGGGAGCTGTTTTTT. Residues: CASSSGSHTGELFF.

This sequence joins TRBV20-1 and TRBJ2-7; TRBD2 matches at 10 bases. From germline, CDR1 is DFQATT and CDR2 SNEGSKA (reference sequence). CDR3 length equals 14 residues. With V trimmed by 1 base and J by 7 bases, 7 bases remained unmatched. This CDR3 is CSARGLAGVREQYF. The CDR3 DNA reads TGCAGTGCTAGAGGCCTAGCGGGAGTAAGAGAGCAGTACTTC.

The chain recombines TRBV11-2 with TRBJ2-7; 7 nucleotides match TRBD1. The germline CDR1 and CDR2 sequences are SGHAT and FQNNGV. V lost 8 bases and J lost 2; bases outside the gene matches: 3. CDR3 size: 12 residues. The CDR3 nucleotides read TGTGCCAGCCAGACAGGGACCTACGAGCAGTACTTC. As protein: CASQTGTYEQYF.

This rearrangement joins TRBV28 to TRBJ2-5; D unclear. Trimming left V 5 bases short and J 8 bases short, with 12 bases between. Germline assignment: CDR1 MDHEN and CDR2 SYDVKM. This CDR3 comprises 12 residues. The CDR3 nucleotides read TGTGCCAGCAGTCCTACCCTACCTACCCAGTACTTC. This gives the protein CASSPTLPTQYF. The full variable domain, rest sourced from reference TRBV28 and TRBJ2-5, is DVKVTQSSRYLVKRTGEKVFLECVQDMDHENMFWYRQDPGLGLRLIYFSYDVKMKEKGDIPEGYSVSREKKERFSLILESASTNQTSMYLCASSPTLPTQYFGPGTRLLVL.

The rearrangement uses TRBV5-1 and TRBJ2-3, with 11 bases aligning to TRBD1. The J segment lost 6 bases and the V segment lost 4 bases, leaving 7 bases of the junction unmatched. This CDR3 is built from 15 residues. Germline CDR1 SGHRS, CDR2 YFSETQ. The CDR3 DNA is TGCGCCAGCAGCCTGGACAGGGGGCGTTCGGATACGCAGTATTTT. Protein product: CASSLDRGRSDTQYF.

The chain links TRBV11-1 to TRBJ2-5; tentatively, D is TRBD1 (5 bases). Germline loops: CDR1 SGHAT, CDR2 FQDESV (reference sequence). The CDR3 totals 14 residues. Deletions cut 1 base from V and 5 bases from J, with 11 bases between. CDR3 in amino acids: CASSLGVWGETQYF. The DNA for the CDR3 is TGTGCCAGCAGCTTAGGAGTATGGGGCGAGACCCAGTACTTC.